Presented here are 25 T cell receptor beta chains from one specimen sequenced in a study of identical twins. TCRdb redid the calling of the 5' RACE reads with MiXCR, one entry per CDR3 protein. The sample has fewer than 350,000 distinct CDR3 sequences, more than 6.5% seen once. These data were likewise used in another study, on yellow fever vaccine responses in identical twins.

The sequenced sample was memory (CD45RO+) T cells sorted from blood. All receptors derive from a young woman in good health.

This clonotype showed up many times. The rearrangement links TRBV5-5 to TRBJ2-7; TRBD2 is a possible D gene (5 bases). Trimming took off 4 bases at V and 6 bases at J, with 23 bases between the two ends. The CDR3 length is 16 residues. The germline CDR1 and CDR2 sequences are SGHKS and YYEKEE (reference sequence). CDR3 region: CASSRAGLAYGLEQYF. The DNA for the CDR3 is TGTGCCAGCAGCCGCGCGGGTTTGGCGTATGGGCTCGAGCAGTACTTC.

This clonotype was detected ten times or more. V is TRBV3-1 and J is TRBJ2-1; TRBD2 agrees at 12 bases. The CDR3 is 16 residues long. After removal of 1 base from V and 5 bases from J, the junction contained 3 bases not matched to a gene. CDR1 is LGHDT and CDR2 is YNNKEL in the germline V gene (reference sequence). Written as DNA, the CDR3 is TGTGCCAGCAGCCAAGCCGGACTAGCGGGGAACAATGAGCAGTTCTTC. This codes for CASSQAGLAGNNEQFF.

This clonotype has only a few counts. V and J are TRBV6-1 and TRBJ2-5; 7 nucleotides line up with TRBD2. V gave up 7 bases and J gave up 4 bases; unmatched junction bases: 12. CDR1 and CDR2 (germline): MNHNS, SASEGT. CDR3 length equals 15 residues. In DNA, the CDR3 is TGTGCCAGCAATCCCTTGCGGGGGAGGGGAGAGACCCAGTACTTC. It translates to CASNPLRGRGETQYF.

On this clonotype itself: A read error may account for a junction end that differs from germline. J is TRBJ2-2 and V is TRBV3-1; tentative D call: TRBD2 (5 bases). CDR3 length: 15 amino acids. Germline CDR1 is LGHDT and CDR2 is YNNKEL (reference sequence). The CDR3 DNA follows: TGTGCCAGCTGCCAAGTAGGGAGAATGGGCGGGGAGCTGTTTTTT. It translates to CASCQVGRMGGELFF. Variable domain in full (rest from reference TRBV3-1 and TRBJ2-2): DTAVSQTPKYLVTQMGNDKSIKCEQNLGHDTMYWYKQDSKKFLKIMFSYNNKELIINETVPNRFSPKSPDKAHLNLHINSLELGDSAVYFCASCQVGRMGGELFFGEGSRLTVL.

This clonotype has more than one count but fewer than ten. The gene calls are TRBV20-1 and TRBJ1-1; D unclear. Trimming removed 4 bases at V and 2 bases at J, with 5 bases between. In germline, CDR1 is DFQATT, CDR2 SNEGSKA (reference sequence). The CDR3 spans 11 residues. CDR3 in amino acids: CSATFNTEAFF. The CDR3 DNA reads TGCAGTGCTACTTTTAACACTGAAGCTTTCTTT.

This clonotype was detected many times. The DNA for the CDR3 is TGTGCCAGCAGCTTGGAGGGGGTGACATTGGCTGGAAACACCATATATTTT. Residues: CASSLEGVTLAGNTIYF. This chain joins TRBV5-6 and TRBJ1-3; D is possibly TRBD1 (6 bases). Germline V lookup: CDR1 SGHDT, CDR2 YYEEEE. Trimming took 0 bases from V and 2 from J, leaving 15 bases between them. The CDR3 extends over 17 amino acids.

The table lists this clonotype with a few counts. The chain joins TRBV27 to TRBJ2-1; possibly TRBD2 for D (7 bases). Trimming took off 6 bases at V and 7 bases at J, with 19 bases between the two ends. This CDR3 comprises 15 residues. Germline V CDR1 and CDR2: MNHEY, SMNVEV (reference sequence). The CDR3: CASRSQGAGRNEQFF. The CDR3 nucleotides read TGTGCCAGCAGATCACAGGGAGCGGGGCGGAATGAGCAGTTCTTC.

This clonotype was counted ten times or more. The rearrangement joins TRBV10-3 to TRBJ2-1; D is tentatively TRBD1 or TRBD2 (7 bases each). Germline loops: CDR1 ENHRY, CDR2 SYGVKD. CDR3 length equals 15 residues. The V gene lost 6 bases and the J gene lost 1 base, with 13 bases spanning the gap. CDR3 sequence (DNA): TGTGCCATCAGCGACAGGGAGGGGTCCTACAATGAGCAGTTCTTC. Protein: CAISDREGSYNEQFF.

Only a few counts were recorded for this clonotype. The chain has TRBV6-1 and TRBJ2-5; 8 bases are shared with TRBD2. CDR1 and CDR2 (germline): MNHNS, SASEGT. This CDR3 comprises 16 residues. V was clipped by 0 bases and J by 7 bases; unmatched bases: 10. CDR3 DNA sequence: TGTGCCAGCAGTGAAGCGGGACTAGTAACCGTGGGGACCCAGTACTTC. Amino acids: CASSEAGLVTVGTQYF.

This clonotype has ten or more counts. V and J are TRBV6-1 and TRBJ2-3, with 7 bases identical to TRBD2. J was trimmed by 2 bases and V by 6 bases; bases with no gene match: 5. Germline CDR1 reads MNHNS; CDR2 reads SASEGT. The CDR3 covers 14 residues. The DNA of the CDR3 is TGTGCCAGCAGGCTAGCGGAGCTCACAGATACGCAGTATTTT. Translation gives CASRLAELTDTQYF.

This clonotype was found many times. The chain employs TRBV4-2 and TRBJ1-1; D possibly corresponds to TRBD1 (5 bases). The CDR3 covers 15 residues. Trimming pared 0 bases from V and 4 bases from J, leaving 12 bases between. Germline CDR1 reads LGHNA; CDR2 reads YNFKEQ. CDR3 loop: CASSQDIGQPTEAFF. In DNA form, the CDR3 reads TGTGCCAGCAGCCAAGATATAGGACAACCCACTGAAGCTTTCTTT.

This clonotype was picked up many times. The chain is built from TRBV10-3 and TRBJ2-5, with TRBD2 matching 7 bases. Germline V gene sequence: CDR1 ENHRY, CDR2 SYGVKD. V trimming: 6 bases; J trimming: 5 bases; junction bases outside the gene matches: 9. This CDR3 comprises 14 residues. This CDR3 reads CAISPDPGGETQYF. CDR3 in DNA: TGTGCCATCAGCCCGGACCCCGGGGGGGAGACCCAGTACTTC.

Note on this clonotype: This may be a read error: a much more frequent sequence differs by one nucleotide. The J gene is TRBJ2-2, the V gene TRBV11-1; D gene ambiguous. The CDR3 spans 14 residues. Looked up from germline, CDR1 is SGHAT and CDR2 is FQDESV (reference sequence). The CDR3 reads CTSSLGQLAGELFF. DNA of the CDR3: TGTACCAGCAGCTTAGGCCAGCTTGCAGGGGAGCTGTTTTTT.

The V call is TRBV5-1, the J call TRBJ2-1; D is undetermined. Germline values: CDR1 SGHRS, CDR2 YFSETQ. The CDR3 covers 15 residues. With 0 bases removed from V and 3 bases from J, the gap between germline ends came to 10 bases. The DNA for the CDR3 is TGCGCCAGCAGCTTGGATCAACAGCGCTACAATGAGCAGTTCTTC. Translating it yields CASSLDQQRYNEQFF.

The chain combines TRBV27 with TRBJ1-1; TRBD1 matches at 8 bases. Germline lookup yields CDR1 MNHEY and CDR2 SMNVEV (reference sequence). CDR3 length: 15 residues. The J segment lost 5 bases and the V segment lost 0 bases, leaving 5 bases of the junction unmatched. The CDR3 region is CASSLSQGASTEAFF. As DNA, the CDR3 is TGTGCCAGCAGTTTATCCCAGGGGGCGTCTACTGAAGCTTTCTTT.

This clonotype was observed a few times. The chain joins TRBV28 to TRBJ1-1; 7 nucleotides align to TRBD1. V dropped 5 bases and J dropped 4; count of bases not matched to a gene: 10. Looked up from germline, CDR1 is MDHEN and CDR2 is SYDVKM. This CDR3 is 15 amino acids long. The CDR3 coding sequence is TGTGCCAGCAGTCCACAGGGGAGAAGGGGCACTGAAGCTTTCTTT. Its translation is CASSPQGRRGTEAFF.

This clonotype was counted a few times. DNA for the CDR3: TGTGCCAGCACCGGACAGAACTATAATTCACCCCTCCACTTT. Protein sequence: CASTGQNYNSPLHF. The genes are TRBV7-9 and TRBJ1-6; perhaps TRBD1 as D (6 bases). The CDR3 loop spans 14 amino acids. Per germline, CDR1 SEHNR and CDR2 FQNEAQ (reference sequence). The V gene lost 7 bases and the J gene lost 3 bases, with 10 bases spanning the gap.

This clonotype occurred many times. The chain carries TRBV5-1 and TRBJ1-1, with no clear D. The CDR3 covers 14 residues. V was pared by 2 bases and J by 6 bases, with 14 bases between. The germline CDR1 and CDR2 sequences are SGHRS and YFSETQ. CDR3 in amino acids: CASSFAGEWSEAFF. CDR3 in DNA: TGCGCCAGCAGCTTTGCCGGGGAGTGGTCTGAAGCTTTCTTT.

There are a few counts of this clonotype. The V and J genes are TRBV20-1 and TRBJ2-3; 7 positions agree with TRBD2. The V and J ends lost 4 bases and 3 bases, in that order; junction bases with no gene match: 7. Germline CDR1 DFQATT, CDR2 SNEGSKA (reference sequence). This CDR3 has 14 amino acids. The CDR3: CSATSGGSTDTQYF. In DNA form, the CDR3 reads TGCAGTGCTACGTCGGGCGGGAGTACAGATACGCAGTATTTT.

There are a few counts of this clonotype. CDR3 protein: CASSMTSGGTDTQYF. The CDR3 DNA follows: TGTGCCAGCAGTATGACTAGCGGGGGCACAGATACGCAGTATTTT. The chain is built from TRBV27 and TRBJ2-3; 11 bases match TRBD2. V lost 5 bases, J lost 1 base, and 2 bases stayed unmatched. Germline values: CDR1 MNHEY, CDR2 SMNVEV (reference sequence). The CDR3 covers 15 residues.

In this sample, this clonotype turned up a few times. The chain recombines TRBV11-3 with TRBJ2-7; 14 bases are shared with TRBD2. The ends lost 5 bases at V and 5 bases at J; junction bases unmatched: 2. This CDR3 has 14 residues. CDR1 SGHNT and CDR2 YENEEA come from the germline V gene. CDR3 sequence reads: CASSPGLAGDEQYF. In DNA form, the CDR3 reads TGTGCCAGCAGCCCGGGACTAGCGGGAGACGAGCAGTACTTC. Combining the CDR3 with reference TRBV11-3 and TRBJ2-7 gives the whole variable domain EAGVVQSPRYKIIEKKQPVAFWCNPISGHNTLYWYLQNLGQGPELLIRYENEEAVDDSQLPKDRFSAERLKGVDSTLKIQPAELGDSAVYLCASSPGLAGDEQYFGPGTRLTVT.

The table lists this clonotype with many counts. The gene calls are TRBV5-1 and TRBJ2-3; D is perhaps TRBD2 (6 bases). CDR3 length: 14 amino acids. Germline V lookup: CDR1 SGHRS, CDR2 YFSETQ. Trimming took off 4 bases at V and 5 bases at J, with 14 bases between the two ends. The CDR3 protein is CASSRVGGLDTQYF. For the CDR3, the DNA is TGCGCCAGCAGCCGAGTGGGGGGATTAGATACGCAGTATTTT.

Written as DNA, the CDR3 is TGTGCCAGCAAGGGGGGCGGGGAGGGACAAAAACAGCCCCAGCATTTT. Translation: CASKGGGEGQKQPQHF. V usage is TRBV6-1 and J usage is TRBJ1-5, with D maybe TRBD1 (6 bases). The germline V gene encodes CDR1 MNHNS and CDR2 SASEGT. The length of the CDR3 is 16 residues. Deletions cut 7 bases from V and 7 bases from J, with 23 bases between.

This clonotype came up a few times. CDR3 sequence reads: CASSEGGGAGIRPQHF. In DNA, the CDR3 is TGTGCCAGCAGTGAAGGAGGGGGCGCGGGGATCAGGCCCCAGCATTTT. The genes are TRBV6-1 and TRBJ1-5; TRBD1 matches at 7 bases. This CDR3 has 16 amino acids. Losses at the gene ends were 1 base for V and 9 bases for J; bases not matched to a gene: 12. The germline V gene has CDR1 MNHNS and CDR2 SASEGT.

At least ten counts were recorded for this clonotype. This chain joins TRBV7-9 and TRBJ2-5; D gene ambiguous. Germline values: CDR1 SEHNR, CDR2 FQNEAQ (reference sequence). V was pared by 0 bases and J by 7 bases, with 15 bases between. CDR3 length: 15 residues. The CDR3 region is CASSLAGRHLRTQYF. DNA of the CDR3: TGTGCCAGCAGCTTAGCGGGCAGACATCTAAGGACCCAGTACTTC.